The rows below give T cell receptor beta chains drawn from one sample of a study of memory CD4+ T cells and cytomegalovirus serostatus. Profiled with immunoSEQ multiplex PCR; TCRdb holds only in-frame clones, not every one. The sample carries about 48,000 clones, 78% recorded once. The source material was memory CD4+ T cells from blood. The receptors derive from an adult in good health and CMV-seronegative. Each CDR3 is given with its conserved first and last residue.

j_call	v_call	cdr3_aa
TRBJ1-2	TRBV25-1	CASSDLRTGYTF
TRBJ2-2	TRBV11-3	CASSLESSPMNTGELFF
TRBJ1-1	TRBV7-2	CASSSPQGRTEAFF
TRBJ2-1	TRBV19	CASSIDWVAGRQFF
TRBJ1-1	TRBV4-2	CASSQGDGPRGYTEAFF
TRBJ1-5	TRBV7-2	CASSLARSNQPQHF
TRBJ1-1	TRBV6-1	CASTRASSEAFF
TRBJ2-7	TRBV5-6	CASRPGMGTSESYEQYF
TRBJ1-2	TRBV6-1	CASSEVSNYGYTF
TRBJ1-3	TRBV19	CASSGQGGGANTIYF
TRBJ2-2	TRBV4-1	CASSQAGGDTGELFF
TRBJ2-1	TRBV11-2	CASSLAGLASNNEQFF
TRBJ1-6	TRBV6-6	CASSYGGRNSPLHF
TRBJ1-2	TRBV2	CASSVEDRAYGYTF
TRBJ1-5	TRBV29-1	CSVSLTGGRGQPQHF
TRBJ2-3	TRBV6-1	CASSGWRHGGTDTQYF
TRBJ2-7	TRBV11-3	CASSLDSSGGYEQYF
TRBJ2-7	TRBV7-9	CASSLDLQGISYEQYF
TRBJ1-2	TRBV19	CASSMLGDSRYGYTF
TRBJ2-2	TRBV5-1	CASSRLGAAGELFF
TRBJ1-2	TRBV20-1	CSALRGGGYTF
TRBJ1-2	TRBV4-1	CASSRGDLTGGYTF
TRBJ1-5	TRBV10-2	CASSAQGRDQPQHF
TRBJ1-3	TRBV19	CASSIRPTGNTIYF
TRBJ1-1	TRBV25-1	CASSEYARQNTEAFF
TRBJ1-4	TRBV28	CASSKQGANEKLFF
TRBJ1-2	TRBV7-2	CASSLLETGPYGYTF
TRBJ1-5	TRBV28	CASEKTDNQPQHF
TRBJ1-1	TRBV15	CATSRDGQGRGTEAFF
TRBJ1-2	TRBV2	CASRQAVTAYGYTF
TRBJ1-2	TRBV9	CASSGAGMGYGYTF
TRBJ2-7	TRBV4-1	CASSQDYGTGSSYEQYF
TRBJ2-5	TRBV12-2	CASPGGWRYQETQYF
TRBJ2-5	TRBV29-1	CSGATGGAGETQYF
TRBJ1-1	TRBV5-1	CASSLGSGGTEAFF
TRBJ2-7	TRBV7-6	CASSLAGPYEQYF
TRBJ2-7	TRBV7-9	CASSSSDPTYEQYF
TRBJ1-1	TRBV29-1	CSVVGNTEAFF
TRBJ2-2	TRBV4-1	CASSRTTSSTTTDRELFF
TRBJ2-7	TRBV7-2	CASSLAAGQSYEQYF
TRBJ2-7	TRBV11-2	CASSRQHATYEQYF
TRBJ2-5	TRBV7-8	CATCSGGAAGETQYF
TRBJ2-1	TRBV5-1	CASSAGTTVGGDEQFF
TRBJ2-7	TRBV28	CASSLPDPVYEQYF
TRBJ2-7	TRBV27	CASSLLLPSGSGYEQYF
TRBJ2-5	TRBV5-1	CASGRTGPQETQYF
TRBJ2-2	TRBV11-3	CASSPGTGTGELFF
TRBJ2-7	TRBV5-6	CASSFFGTPSYEQYF